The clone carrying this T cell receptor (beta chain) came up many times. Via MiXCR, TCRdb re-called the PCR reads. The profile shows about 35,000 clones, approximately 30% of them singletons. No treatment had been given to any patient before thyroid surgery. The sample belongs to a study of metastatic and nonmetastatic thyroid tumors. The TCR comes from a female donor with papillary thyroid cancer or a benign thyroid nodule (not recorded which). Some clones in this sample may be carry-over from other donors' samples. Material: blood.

The CDR3 sequence is CASSRGFEETQYF. The CDR3 nucleotides are TGTGCCAGCAGCCGAGGTTTCGAAGAGACCCAGTACTTC. This chain connects TRBV27 to TRBJ2-5; D gene uncertain. The CDR3 is 13 residues long. The germline V gene encodes CDR1 MNHEY and CDR2 SMNVEV (reference sequence). V was trimmed by 6 bases and J by 3 bases, leaving 11 bases between them.